These 28 T cell receptor beta chains were all obtained from the same sample, sequenced in a study of shared clonotypes between healthy human individuals. Profiling relied on immunoSEQ multiplex PCR, and the TCRdb table lists in-frame clones only, not all of them. Here the sample spans hundreds of thousands of clones, roughly 97% being singletons. The material sequenced was naive CD4+ T cells sorted from blood. Subset meaning: CD45RA+ positively selected. The receptors were sampled from a woman younger than 45 in good health.

CDR3 in DNA: TGCGCCAGCAGTGAGTATGCTAGCGGGAGAGAGACCCAGTACTTC. It is translated as CASSEYASGRETQYF. The chain is built from TRBV10-1 and TRBJ2-5, with 10 nucleotides matching TRBD2. The germline CDR1 and CDR2 sequences are WNHNN and SYGVQD (reference sequence). This CDR3 spans 15 amino acids. The V segment lost 1 base and the J segment 4 bases; nucleotides outside the gene matches: 3.

The V gene is TRBV28, the J gene TRBJ2-7; unclear D gene. Trimming took 2 bases from V and 1 from J, leaving 9 bases between them. This CDR3 comprises 14 residues. From germline, CDR1 is MDHEN and CDR2 SYDVKM. CDR3 in DNA: TGTGCCAGCAGTTTAGTTGGAATGTCCTACGAGCAGTACTTC. It specifies CASSLVGMSYEQYF.

J is TRBJ1-2 and V is TRBV18, with a possible D match to TRBD1 (5 bases). Deletions cut 1 base from V and 8 bases from J, with 11 bases between. CDR3 size: 13 residues. The germline CDR1 and CDR2 sequences are KGHSH and LQKENI. CDR3 region: CASSPQSGKGYTF. CDR3 sequence (DNA): TGTGCCAGCTCACCACAATCAGGGAAGGGCTACACCTTC.

The chain combines TRBV5-4 with TRBJ1-4; a possible D gene is TRBD1 (6 bases). V lost 0 bases to trimming and J lost 4 bases, with 10 bases between them. Per germline, CDR1 SGHNT and CDR2 YYREEE (reference sequence). CDR3 length: 15 amino acids. The CDR3 DNA follows: TGTGCCAGCAGCTTGGATGGACAGATTAATGAAAAACTGTTTTTT. Translation: CASSLDGQINEKLFF.

The CDR3: CASSLYGAPEAFF. CDR3 bases: TGTGCCAGCAGTTTATACGGGGCCCCTGAAGCTTTCTTT. The V gene is TRBV28, the J gene TRBJ1-1, with a possible D match to TRBD1 (5 bases). The CDR3 contains 13 residues. Trimming removed 1 base at V and 6 bases at J, with 9 bases between. Germline V gene sequence: CDR1 MDHEN, CDR2 SYDVKM.

The chain has TRBV11-2 and TRBJ2-3, with 8 bases identical to TRBD2. Germline assignment: CDR1 SGHAT and CDR2 FQNNGV. The length of the CDR3 is 16 residues. Unmatched junction bases numbered 8, after V lost 3 bases and J lost 3 bases. Here the CDR3 reads CASSFRLAGITDTQYF. DNA for the CDR3: TGTGCCAGCAGCTTCCGGTTAGCGGGGATAACAGATACGCAGTATTTT.

The chain recombines TRBV2 with TRBJ1-5; D is perhaps TRBD1 (6 bases). CDR3 length equals 13 residues. Deletions cut 7 bases from V and 3 bases from J, with 10 bases between. Germline values: CDR1 SNHLY, CDR2 FYNNEI. This CDR3 is CASKGQLNQPQHF. The CDR3 DNA reads TGTGCCAGCAAAGGACAGCTCAATCAGCCCCAGCATTTT.

The rearrangement links TRBV6-6 to TRBJ1-4; TRBD1 might be the D (6 bases). The germline CDR1 and CDR2 sequences are MNHNY and SVGAGI (reference sequence). CDR3 length equals 16 residues. V was trimmed by 0 bases and J by 8 bases, leaving 16 bases between them. The CDR3 DNA reads TGTGCCAGCAGTTACTCGAAAGGGGGTGCTTGGGAAAAACTGTTTTTT. It is translated as CASSYSKGGAWEKLFF.

Details on this clone: Other DNA sequences from this sample encode an identical CDR3 as well. The CDR3 spells CAWGQGAETQYF. Here the CDR3 DNA reads TGTGCCTGGGGACAGGGGGCGGAGACCCAGTACTTC. The gene calls are TRBV30 and TRBJ2-5, with 11 bases identical to TRBD1. Germline V gene data show CDR1 as GTSNPN and CDR2 as SVGIG (reference sequence). The V and J ends lost 5 bases and 5 bases, in that order; junction bases with no gene match: 1. The CDR3 contains 12 residues. The full variable domain, with the rest looked up from reference TRBV30 and TRBJ2-5, is SQTIHQWPATLVQPVGSPLSLECTVEGTSNPNLYWYRQAAGRGLQLLFYSVGIGQISSEVPQNLSASRPQDRQFILSSKKLLLSDSGFYLCAWGQGAETQYFGPGTRLLVL.

This clone appeared a single time. The rearrangement joins TRBV7-9 to TRBJ2-1; D is unresolved. This CDR3 has 14 amino acids. Per the germline V gene, CDR1 is SEHNR and CDR2 is FQNEAQ (reference sequence). V was trimmed by 0 bases and J by 4 bases, leaving 7 bases between them. DNA for the CDR3: TGTGCCAGCAGCTTAGCGGGTTGGTACAATGAGCAGTTCTTC. This codes for CASSLAGWYNEQFF.

The V and J genes are TRBV27 and TRBJ1-2, with a weak D call TRBD1 (6 bases). V was cut by 4 bases and J by 2 bases, with 17 bases left in between. The CDR3 loop spans 16 amino acids. Germline CDR1 reads MNHEY; CDR2 reads SMNVEV (reference sequence). In DNA, the CDR3 is TGTGCCAGCAGTTACGACAGGTTCCCGGGGAACTATGGCTACACCTTC. It yields the protein CASSYDRFPGNYGYTF.

The chain couples TRBV6-7 to TRBJ1-4, with 7 bases matching TRBD1. Being an ORF, TRBV6-7 has a function that is uncertain. The CDR3 is 16 amino acids. With 5 bases clipped from V and 3 bases from J, the junction kept 9 bases outside the gene matches. DNA of the CDR3: TGTGCCAGCAGTGAGATAACAGGGGTAGCTAATGAAAAACTGTTTTTT. Translated: CASSEITGVANEKLFF.

The V gene is TRBV7-9, the J gene TRBJ2-1; possible D gene TRBD2, 6 bases. Per germline, CDR1 SEHNR and CDR2 FQNEAQ (reference sequence). V lost 1 base and J 4 bases, leaving 14 bases between the germline ends. CDR3 length equals 16 residues. The CDR3 coding sequence is TGTGCCAGCAGCTTAGGCTTGCGGAGGGGATACAATGAGCAGTTCTTC. Translated, it gives CASSLGLRRGYNEQFF. Using reference TRBV7-9 and TRBJ2-1 for the parts outside the CDR3, the full variable domain is DTGVSQNPRHKITKRGQNVTFRCDPISEHNRLYWYRQTLGQGPEFLTYFQNEAQLEKSRLLSDRFSAERPKGSFSTLEIQRTEQGDSAMYLCASSLGLRRGYNEQFFGPGTRLTVL.

This clone was recorded only once. This rearrangement joins TRBV7-2 to TRBJ2-7, with D uncertain. CDR3 length equals 16 residues. Trimming took 5 bases from V and 1 from J, leaving 18 bases between them. Per the germline V gene, CDR1 is SGHTA and CDR2 is FQGNSA. The DNA of the CDR3 is TGTGCCAGCAGCCGCAAAACCAGGACGGTTTCCTACGAGCAGTACTTC. Translation: CASSRKTRTVSYEQYF.

The J gene is TRBJ2-7, the V gene TRBV6-1; 7 bases are a match to TRBD1. V gave up 1 base and J gave up 3 bases; unmatched junction bases: 9. Germline CDR1 and CDR2: MNHNS and SASEGT. The CDR3 runs 16 residues. DNA of the CDR3: TGTGCCAGCAGTGAAGGTGATGGACAGGTACACTACGAGCAGTACTTC. Residues: CASSEGDGQVHYEQYF.

The table lists this clone with a count of one. The genes are TRBV7-2 and TRBJ2-3; D not resolved. The germline CDR1 and CDR2 sequences are SGHTA and FQGNSA. V lost 1 base and J lost 2, with 7 bases in between. The CDR3 loop spans 14 amino acids. CDR3 sequence (DNA): TGTGCCAGCAGCTTAGGCTACCACACAGATACGCAGTATTTT. Residues: CASSLGYHTDTQYF.

V is TRBV11-2 and J is TRBJ2-7, with D maybe TRBD2 (6 bases). CDR1 and CDR2 from the germline V gene are SGHAT and FQNNGV. V was pared by 4 bases and J by 2 bases, with 15 bases between. The CDR3 has 15 amino acids. The CDR3 DNA reads TGTGCCAGCAGCTCATCAAGGAGGGGCACCTACGAGCAGTACTTC. Its protein is CASSSSRRGTYEQYF.

The chain recombines TRBV10-2 with TRBJ2-3; D is ambiguous. CDR3 size: 16 residues. With 4 bases removed from V and 1 base from J, the gap between germline ends came to 15 bases. Germline V gives CDR1 WSHSY, CDR2 SAAADI. CDR3 loop: CASSVQVLSGTDTQYF. The CDR3 DNA reads as TGCGCCAGCAGTGTCCAAGTCCTGTCAGGCACAGATACGCAGTATTTT.

The V and J genes are TRBV2 and TRBJ1-1, with 7 bases aligning to TRBD1. CDR3 size: 13 residues. Germline assignment: CDR1 SNHLY and CDR2 FYNNEI. Trimming took 5 bases from V and 4 from J; bases not matched to a gene: 4. The CDR3 DNA sequence: TGTGCCAGCAGTAATACAGGGGCCACTGAAGCTTTCTTT. It encodes CASSNTGATEAFF.

Only one count was recorded for this clone. The chain is built from TRBV21-1 and TRBJ2-5; TRBD1 is the table's D call, not checked against the DNA. TRBV21-1 represents a pseudogene. The CDR3 contains 17 residues. The CDR3 bases are TGTGCCAGCAGCTCGCATTGGGACAGAGTGTACCAAGAGACCCAGTACTTC. This encodes CASSSHWDRVYQETQYF.

This chain connects TRBV5-1 to TRBJ2-7, with 7 bases that match TRBD1. This CDR3 spans 14 amino acids. The germline V gene has CDR1 SGHRS and CDR2 YFSETQ. The V segment lost 2 bases and the J segment 4 bases; nucleotides outside the gene matches: 6. CDR3 residues: CASSLQGLEYEQYF. The CDR3 DNA reads as TGCGCCAGCAGCTTACAGGGGTTAGAGTACGAGCAGTACTTC. Full variable domain (missing parts from reference TRBV5-1 and TRBJ2-7): KAGVTQTPRYLIKTRGQQVTLSCSPISGHRSVSWYQQTPGQGLQFLFEYFSETQRNKGNFPGRFSGRQFSNSRSEMNVSTLELGDSALYLCASSLQGLEYEQYFGPGTRLTVT.

V is TRBV21-1 and J is TRBJ2-5; the table names TRBD2, a call not compared with the DNA. The last part of the DNA fits TRBJ2-7 better; the J call may be wrong. TRBV21-1 is flagged as a pseudogene. There are 10 residues in the CDR3. Here the CDR3 reads CASGGAEQYF. CDR3 bases: TGTGCCAGCGGGGGGGCCGAGCAGTACTTC.

This clone was recorded once. The chain recombines TRBV11-3 with TRBJ1-1, with 9 positions matching TRBD1. Germline V lookup: CDR1 SGHNT, CDR2 YENEEA. CDR3 length: 16 amino acids. Trimming took 5 bases from V and 1 from J; bases not matched to a gene: 8. DNA for the CDR3: TGTGCCAGCAGCCCCGGACAGGGGAGCGGGAACACTGAAGCTTTCTTT. Amino acid sequence: CASSPGQGSGNTEAFF.

The gene calls are TRBV29-1 and TRBJ2-7, with D perhaps matching TRBD2 (5 bases). The CDR3 totals 13 residues. V was cut by 4 bases and J by 1 base, with 11 bases left in between. The germline gives CDR1 SQVTM, CDR2 ANQGSEA. The CDR3, as DNA: TGCAGCGTTGTTGAGGGCAGGTCCTACGAGCAGTACTTC. It is translated as CSVVEGRSYEQYF.

V usage is TRBV19 and J usage is TRBJ1-1; D unclear. V was shortened by 1 base and J by 1 base, with 10 bases between the two germline ends. CDR1 and CDR2 from the germline V gene are LNHDA and SQIVND (reference sequence). The CDR3 covers 15 residues. The CDR3 spells CASSIGRQKNTEAFF. CDR3 nucleotides: TGTGCCAGTAGTATAGGTCGGCAGAAGAACACTGAAGCTTTCTTT.

This chain uses TRBV5-1 with TRBJ2-3; D is perhaps TRBD1 or TRBD2 (5 bases each). V lost 2 bases to trimming and J lost 4 bases, with 11 bases between them. Germline V gene sequence: CDR1 SGHRS, CDR2 YFSETQ. The CDR3 has 14 amino acids. Here the CDR3 DNA reads TGCGCCAGCAGCTTTTCCGGGACGCCAGATACGCAGTATTTT. Translation: CASSFSGTPDTQYF.

The chain recombines TRBV11-2 with TRBJ1-1; D gene ambiguous. Germline CDR1 SGHAT, CDR2 FQNNGV. This CDR3 is 11 amino acids long. Trimming cost V 1 base and J 7 bases, with 4 bases left between them. CDR3 in amino acids: CASSLGSEAFF. CDR3 nucleotide sequence: TGTGCCAGCAGCTTAGGGAGTGAAGCTTTCTTT. Drawing the rest from reference TRBV11-2 and TRBJ1-1, the complete variable domain is EAGVAQSPRYKIIEKRQSVAFWCNPISGHATLYWYQQILGQGPKLLIQFQNNGVVDDSQLPKDRFSAERLKGVDSTLKIQPAKLEDSAVYLCASSLGSEAFFGQGTRLTVV.

This chain joins TRBV7-9 and TRBJ2-2; D may be TRBD2 (6 bases). Per the germline V gene, CDR1 is SEHNR and CDR2 is FQNEAQ (reference sequence). Trimming removed 10 bases from V and 0 bases from J, with 15 bases in between. This CDR3 has 15 residues. CDR3 coding DNA: TGTGCCACCCTAAGCCTAGCGACGAACACCGGGGAGCTGTTTTTT. Residues: CATLSLATNTGELFF.